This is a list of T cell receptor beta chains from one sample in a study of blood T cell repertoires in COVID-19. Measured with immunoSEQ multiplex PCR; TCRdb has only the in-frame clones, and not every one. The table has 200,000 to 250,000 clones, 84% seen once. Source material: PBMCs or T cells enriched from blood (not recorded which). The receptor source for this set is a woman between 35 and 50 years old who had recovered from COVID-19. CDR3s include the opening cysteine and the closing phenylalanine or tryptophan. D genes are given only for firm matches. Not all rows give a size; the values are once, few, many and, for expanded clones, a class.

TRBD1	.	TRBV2	CASGRTGVVGTEAFF
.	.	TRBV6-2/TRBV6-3	CASSSLGEETQYF
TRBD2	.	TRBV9	CASSVGGRAFGELFF
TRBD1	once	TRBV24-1	CATSDPRDSTSHEQYF
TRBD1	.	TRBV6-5	CASSWNPRDRAF
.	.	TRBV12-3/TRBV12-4	CASSTGVFNEQFF
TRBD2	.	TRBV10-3	CAISDGGELHNEQFF
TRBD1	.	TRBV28	CASSSGTGSSPLHF
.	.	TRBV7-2	CASSLEPTTRRGNEQFF
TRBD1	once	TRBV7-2	CASSAGGQGSEKLFF
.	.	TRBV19	CASSILSGETYSNQPQHF